These 5 T cell receptor beta chains share one sample of origin, sequenced in a study of blood T cell repertoires in COVID-19. Some clones are missing from TCRdb's copy, which holds only in-frame ones; the method was immunoSEQ multiplex PCR. Found here are 150,000 to 200,000 clones, 85% of them singletons; the top ten hold 6.2%. Sample: PBMCs or T cells enriched from blood (not recorded which). These receptors were obtained from a man aged 35 to 55 who had recovered from COVID-19.

The rearrangement uses TRBV6-6 and TRBJ2-7; 8 positions agree with TRBD1. V lost 8 bases to trimming and J lost 6 bases; unmatched junction nucleotides: 6. The length of the CDR3 is 12 residues. Germline CDR1 and CDR2: MNHNY and SVGAGI (reference sequence). Written as DNA, the CDR3 is TGTGCCAGCCTATCAGGGGGCGGCGAGCAGTACTTC. Its translation is CASLSGGGEQYF.

This chain uses TRBV20-1 with TRBJ1-4, with TRBD1 matching 12 bases. Per the germline V gene, CDR1 is DFQATT and CDR2 is SNEGSKA (reference sequence). V dropped 3 bases and J dropped 8; count of bases not matched to a gene: 1. This CDR3 contains 13 residues. The DNA of the CDR3 is TGCAGTGCTAGTGGGACAGGGGGCGAAAAACTGTTTTTT. Translation: CSASGTGGEKLFF.

The rearrangement links TRBV7-9 to TRBJ2-1, with D maybe TRBD2 (5 bases). The V end was cut by 2 bases, the J end by 6 bases, with 8 bases between. The CDR3 is 13 residues long. The germline V gene encodes CDR1 SEHNR and CDR2 FQNEAQ (reference sequence). The DNA of the CDR3 is TGTGCCAGCAGCTTAATCGGGATCAATGAGCAGTTCTTC. It yields the protein CASSLIGINEQFF.

The V call is TRBV19, the J call TRBJ1-4; D unresolved. There are 13 residues in the CDR3. Trimming pared 9 bases from V and 4 bases from J, leaving 12 bases between. Germline assignment: CDR1 LNHDA and CDR2 SQIVND (reference sequence). The CDR3 DNA reads TGTGCCAGCCGTGAGCGATTTAATGAAAAACTGTTTTTT. Translation: CASRERFNEKLFF.

This clone was counted a few times. The chain joins TRBV5-1 to TRBJ1-4; unclear D gene. V dropped 2 bases and J dropped 7 bases, with 12 bases sitting between them. This CDR3 is 14 amino acids long. Per the germline V gene, CDR1 is SGHRS and CDR2 is YFSETQ. The CDR3 DNA follows: TGCGCCAGCAGCTTTAATAGTTTAAGTGAAAAACTGTTTTTT. Its translation: CASSFNSLSEKLFF.